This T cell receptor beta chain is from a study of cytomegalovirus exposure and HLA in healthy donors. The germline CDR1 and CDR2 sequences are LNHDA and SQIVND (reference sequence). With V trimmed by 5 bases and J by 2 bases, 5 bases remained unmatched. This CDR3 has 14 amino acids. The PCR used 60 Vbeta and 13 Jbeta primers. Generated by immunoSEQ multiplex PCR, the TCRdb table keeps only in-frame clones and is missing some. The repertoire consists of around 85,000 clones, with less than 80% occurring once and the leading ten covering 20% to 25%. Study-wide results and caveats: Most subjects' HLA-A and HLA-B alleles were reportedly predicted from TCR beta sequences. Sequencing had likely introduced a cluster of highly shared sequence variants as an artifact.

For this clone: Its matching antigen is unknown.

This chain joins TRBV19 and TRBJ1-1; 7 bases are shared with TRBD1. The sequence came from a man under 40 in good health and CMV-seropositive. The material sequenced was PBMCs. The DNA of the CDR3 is TGTGCCAGTAGTCGGGACAGAAAAAACACTGAAGCTTTCTTT. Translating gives CASSRDRKNTEAFF.